This T cell receptor beta chain was sequenced during a study of regulatory T cells in long-lasting Graves disease. Overall study findings and caveats: The TCR repertoire of persistent Graves' patients was less diverse than that of newly diagnosed ones. Persistent disease preferred TRBV28, TRBJ1-2 and TRBJ2-5; new disease, TRBV20-1 and TRBJ2-1. Thyroid tissue went unstudied; only peripheral blood was examined.

This clonotype was counted ten times or more. Antigen unknown. CDR3 size: 17 residues. The ends were cut back, 6 bases at V and 0 bases at J, with 17 bases in the middle. In germline, CDR1 is MDHEN, CDR2 SYDVKM. Stated time point: persistent/refractory GD, antithyroid drugs over 5 years with positive TRAb. RNA from PBMCs was the source of the TCR library. The TCR beta library used iRepertoire HTBI primers with Arm-PCR amplification of CDR3. TCRdb re-called the multiplex PCR reads through MiXCR, storing one row per CDR3 protein. The repertoire holds around 400,000 distinct CDR3 sequences, with approximately 22% as singletons.

Material: peripheral blood mononuclear cells (PBMCs), obtained when the disease was refractory, from a patient treated with antithyroid drugs. The rearrangement links TRBV28 to TRBJ1-4, with D perhaps TRBD1 (5 bases). The sequence was obtained from a female donor with Graves disease. The CDR3: CASRSPTGGATNEKLFF. The CDR3 bases are TGTGCCAGCAGATCCCCCACCGGGGGGGCAACTAATGAAAAACTGTTTTTT.